Below, 3 T cell receptor beta chains from the same sample are listed, as sequenced in a study of beta chain features in type 1 diabetes. Study-wide points: In all four CD4+ subsets, TCRB CDR3 length was significantly, moderately reduced in type 1 diabetes.

These receptors' antigens are unknown. The investigators reverse transcribed all of the isolated RNA, so they sequenced expressed TCRB transcripts. The data were produced by immunoSEQ multiplex PCR, yet TCRdb's version contains in-frame clones alone and is incomplete. The data show over 150,000 clones, approximately 10% seen once. The sequencing sample was made of central memory CD4+ T cells from blood. These receptors were collected from a man aged 30-40 years with type 1 diabetes.

Only a few counts were recorded for this clone. V is TRBV10-3 and J is TRBJ2-6, with 7 bases aligning to TRBD2. Germline V lookup: CDR1 ENHRY, CDR2 SYGVKD. CDR3 length: 17 residues. J was trimmed by 0 bases and V by 3 bases; bases with no gene match: 5. This CDR3 reads CAISEYSGGSGANVLTF. CDR3 in DNA: TGTGCCATCAGTGAATACTCGGGGGGCTCTGGGGCCAACGTCCTGACTTTC.

V and J are TRBV6-1 and TRBJ2-5; 8 positions agree with TRBD2. Germline assignment: CDR1 MNHNS and CDR2 SASEGT. With V trimmed by 3 bases and J by 5 bases, 8 bases remained unmatched. The CDR3 spans 15 residues. CDR3 sequence (DNA): TGTGCCAGCAGTGAGCAACCTAGCGGGCGGGAGACCCAGTACTTC. This sequence encodes CASSEQPSGRETQYF.

The chain uses TRBV4-2 and TRBJ2-5, with D possibly matching TRBD1 (6 bases). The DNA matches TRBJ2-7 better at its end, which makes the J call doubtful. This CDR3 is built from 15 residues. CDR1 LGHNA and CDR2 YNFKEQ come from the germline V gene. The CDR3 sequence is CASSQAHRVEYEQYF. In DNA, the CDR3 is TGTGCCAGCAGCCAAGCCCACAGGGTGGAGTACGAGCAGTACTTC.